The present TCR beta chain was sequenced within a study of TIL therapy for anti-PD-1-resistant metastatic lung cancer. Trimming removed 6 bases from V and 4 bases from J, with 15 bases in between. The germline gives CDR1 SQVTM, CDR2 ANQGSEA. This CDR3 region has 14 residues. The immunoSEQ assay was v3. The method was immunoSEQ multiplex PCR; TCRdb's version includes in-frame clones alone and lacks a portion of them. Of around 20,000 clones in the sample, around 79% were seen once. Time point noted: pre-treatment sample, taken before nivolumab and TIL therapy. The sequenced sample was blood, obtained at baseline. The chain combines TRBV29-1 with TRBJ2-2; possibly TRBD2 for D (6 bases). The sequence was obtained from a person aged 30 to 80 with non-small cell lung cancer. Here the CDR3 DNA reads TGCAGCGTGACTCGCGGGGCGACCACCGGGGAGCTGTTTTTT. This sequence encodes CSVTRGATTGELFF.